This entry lists 31 T cell receptor beta chains sequenced from one sample in a study of cytomegalovirus exposure and HLA in healthy donors. Amplification used 60 Vbeta primers and 13 Jbeta primers. Only in-frame clones appear in the TCRdb table, and some are missing; sequencing was by immunoSEQ multiplex PCR. The table shows fewer than 250,000 clones, with 70% to 80% occurring only once. Sequenced input: PBMCs. Every receptor here comes from a man aged 40-49 years in good health and CMV-seronegative.

The chain uses TRBV25-1 and TRBJ2-1, with 16 bases fitting TRBD2. The trim removed 1 base at V and 8 bases at J, leaving 2 bases unmatched. This CDR3 spans 16 amino acids. The germline gives CDR1 MGHDK, CDR2 SYGVNS. In nucleotides, the CDR3 is TGTGCCAGCAGTGAATGGGGGACTAGCGGGAGGGATGAGCAGTTCTTC. Its protein is CASSEWGTSGRDEQFF. The entire variable domain, with the rest obtained from reference TRBV25-1 and TRBJ2-1, is as follows: EADIYQTPRYLVIGTGKKITLECSQTMGHDKMYWYQQDPGMELHLIHYSYGVNSTEKGDLSSESTVSRIRTEHFPLTLESARPSHTSQYLCASSEWGTSGRDEQFFGPGTRLTVL.

The V call is TRBV19, the J call TRBJ2-1; TRBD1 matches 8 bases. Germline CDR1 LNHDA, CDR2 SQIVND (reference sequence). J lost 6 bases, V lost 9 bases, and 7 bases had no gene match. The CDR3 length is 13 residues. The CDR3 nucleotides are TGTGCCAGCCAGGACAGGGATTTCAATGAGCAGTTCTTC. Residues: CASQDRDFNEQFF. The entire variable domain, with the rest obtained from reference TRBV19 and TRBJ2-1, is as follows: DGGITQSPKYLFRKEGQNVTLSCEQNLNHDAMYWYRQDPGQGLRLIYYSQIVNDFQKGDIAEGYSVSREKKESFPLTVTSAQKNPTAFYLCASQDRDFNEQFFGPGTRLTVL.

CDR3 sequence reads: CAISGDSQKETQYF. The CDR3 DNA is TGTGCCATCAGTGGGGACAGCCAGAAAGAGACCCAGTACTTC. This chain links TRBV10-3 with TRBJ2-5; TRBD1 agrees at 7 bases. Looked up from germline, CDR1 is ENHRY and CDR2 is SYGVKD. Trimming cost V 4 bases and J 3 bases; bases outside gene matches: 5. The CDR3 consists of 14 residues.

The rearrangement links TRBV7-9 to TRBJ2-3, with TRBD2 identical over 10 bases. The germline V gene has CDR1 SEHNR and CDR2 FQNEAQ (reference sequence). CDR3 length: 14 amino acids. J was trimmed by 4 bases and V by 3 bases; bases with no gene match: 1. The chain's CDR3 is CASSFSGRADTQYF. CDR3 nucleotide sequence: TGTGCCAGCAGCTTCAGCGGGAGGGCAGATACGCAGTATTTT.

This clone has a handful of counts. The V gene is TRBV7-2, the J gene TRBJ2-2, with 7 positions matching TRBD1. CDR1 is SGHTA, CDR2 FQGNSA, per germline. CDR3 size: 14 residues. The J segment lost 4 bases and the V segment lost 5 bases, leaving 4 bases of the junction unmatched. The CDR3 DNA reads TGTGCCAGCAGCCGACAGGGTGGCACCGGGGAGCTGTTTTTT. Amino acids: CASSRQGGTGELFF.

This sequence joins TRBV25-1 and TRBJ2-7, with D perhaps matching TRBD2 (6 bases). The V and J ends lost 7 bases and 3 bases respectively, with 16 bases between them. This CDR3 region has 14 residues. Germline CDR1 is MGHDK and CDR2 is SYGVNS. This chain's CDR3 is CASMAGQDYYEQYF. Here the CDR3 DNA reads TGTGCCAGCATGGCGGGCCAGGACTACTACGAGCAGTACTTC.

The gene calls are TRBV7-8 and TRBJ2-6; perhaps TRBD2 as D (7 bases). The V gene's germline CDR1 is SGHVS and CDR2 FQNEAQ. V lost 3 bases, J lost 0 bases, and 15 bases lay in between. The CDR3 runs to 18 residues. CDR3 in amino acids: CASSFRGASSSGANVLTF. The CDR3 DNA reads TGTGCCAGCAGCTTCCGGGGGGCATCGAGCTCTGGGGCCAACGTCCTGACTTTC.

The rearrangement links TRBV15 to TRBJ2-7, with a tentative D call TRBD2 (6 bases). The V end lost 3 bases, the J end lost 2 bases, and 8 bases lay between the germline ends. The germline gives CDR1 LNHNV, CDR2 YYDKDF (reference sequence). The CDR3 is 13 residues long. The DNA of the CDR3 is TGTGCCACCAGCAGCGGGGGACCCTACGAGCAGTACTTC. It codes for CATSSGGPYEQYF.

The chain has TRBV27 and TRBJ1-4, with 9 bases fitting TRBD1. This CDR3 has 15 residues. Germline-derived CDR1 and CDR2 are MNHEY and SMNVEV (reference sequence). V gave up 1 base and J gave up 5 bases; unmatched junction bases: 2. CDR3 DNA sequence: TGTGCCAGCAGTTTATTCGGACAGGGGAATGAAAAACTGTTTTTT. Translated: CASSLFGQGNEKLFF.

This chain connects TRBV27 to TRBJ2-1; the match to TRBD2 covers 15 bases. The V and J ends lost 3 bases and 7 bases, in that order; junction bases with no gene match: 16. CDR1 is MNHEY and CDR2 is SMNVEV in the germline V gene (reference sequence). The CDR3 contains 20 residues. DNA of the CDR3: TGTGCCAGCAGTTTTGGTGGGACTAGCGGGAGGATGGTGACTGGGAATGAGCAGTTCTTC. The encoded protein is CASSFGGTSGRMVTGNEQFF.

For this clone: This specimen includes other DNA sequences encoding the same CDR3. The rearrangement uses TRBV27 and TRBJ2-7; TRBD2 aligns across 7 bases. Per the germline V gene, CDR1 is MNHEY and CDR2 is SMNVEV (reference sequence). The CDR3 spans 12 residues. Trimming cost V 6 bases and J 6 bases; bases outside gene matches: 5. CDR3 coding DNA: TGTGCCAGCAGCCTTTCGGGGGGCGAGCAGTACTTC. Protein sequence: CASSLSGGEQYF.

This chain uses TRBV7-9 with TRBJ2-1, with D hard to call. Germline V gene data show CDR1 as SEHNR and CDR2 as FQNEAQ (reference sequence). The CDR3 has 12 residues. V was clipped by 6 bases and J by 5 bases, with 8 bases between them. DNA for the CDR3: TGTGCCAGCAGTCTAGTCCACAATGAGCAGTTCTTC. It translates to CASSLVHNEQFF.

J is TRBJ1-1 and V is TRBV28; TRBD1 might be the D (5 bases). CDR1 and CDR2 (germline): MDHEN, SYDVKM. The CDR3 totals 14 residues. Trimming removed 5 bases from V and 1 base from J, with 11 bases in between. The CDR3 nucleotides are TGTGCCAGCAGTCAGGGACTGGGGAACACTGAAGCTTTCTTT. It codes for CASSQGLGNTEAFF.

The gene calls are TRBV28 and TRBJ2-2; D might be TRBD1 (7 bases). The length of the CDR3 is 12 residues. The V gene's germline CDR1 is MDHEN and CDR2 SYDVKM. With 11 bases removed from V and 5 bases from J, the gap between germline ends came to 12 bases. Here the CDR3 reads CASRGDTGELFF. As DNA, the CDR3 is TGTGCCTCCAGGGGGGATACCGGGGAGCTGTTTTTT.

This clone has just a few counts. This chain links TRBV19 with TRBJ1-5; no firm D call. V was clipped by 3 bases and J by 7 bases, with 7 bases between them. The CDR3 sequence is 12 residues long. Germline V lookup: CDR1 LNHDA, CDR2 SQIVND (reference sequence). The CDR3 nucleotides are TGTGCCAGTAGTATTTGGGCCCAGCCCCAGCATTTT. This codes for CASSIWAQPQHF.

V gene TRBV14 combines with J gene TRBJ1-4; TRBD1 agrees at 7 bases. CDR3 length equals 13 residues. Per germline, CDR1 SGHDN and CDR2 FVKESK. Trimming cost V 4 bases and J 5 bases; bases outside gene matches: 1. In DNA form, the CDR3 reads TGTGCCAGCAGCCTCAGGGGGAATGAAAAACTGTTTTTT. Its protein product is CASSLRGNEKLFF. Complete variable domain (other parts from reference TRBV14 and TRBJ1-4): EAGVTQFPSHSVIEKGQTVTLRCDPISGHDNLYWYRRVMGKEIKFLLHFVKESKQDESGMPNNRFLAERTGGTYSTLKVQPAELEDSGVYFCASSLRGNEKLFFGSGTQLSVL.

A single count supports this clone. CDR3 protein: CASSLRAGGVTGELFF. The CDR3 bases are TGTGCCAGCAGCCTACGAGCGGGGGGGGTCACCGGGGAGCTGTTTTTT. The V and J genes are TRBV9 and TRBJ2-2; TRBD2 aligns across 10 bases. Germline CDR1 SGDLS, CDR2 YYNGEE. The V segment lost 4 bases and the J segment 4 bases; nucleotides outside the gene matches: 7. The CDR3 spans 16 residues.

The J gene is TRBJ2-3, the V gene TRBV5-1; a possible D gene is TRBD2 (6 bases). The CDR3 runs to 14 residues. CDR1 SGHRS and CDR2 YFSETQ come from the germline V gene. Trimming pared 4 bases from V and 4 bases from J, leaving 13 bases between. The CDR3 protein is CASSGPGEADTQYF. The CDR3 DNA sequence: TGCGCCAGCAGCGGACCGGGAGAAGCAGATACGCAGTATTTT.

The rearrangement joins TRBV29-1 to TRBJ2-5, with 7 bases matching TRBD2. The DNA end favors TRBJ2-7, so the J call may be wrong. Germline values: CDR1 SQVTM, CDR2 ANQGSEA. The CDR3 covers 14 residues. The CDR3 loop reads CSVVGGEGSYEQYF. CDR3 sequence (DNA): TGCAGCGTTGTTGGGGGGGAAGGCTCCTACGAGCAGTACTTC.

This clone was detected a few times. The rearrangement links TRBV4-1 to TRBJ1-1, with D tentatively TRBD1 (6 bases). The CDR3 is 14 residues long. CDR1 is MGHRA, CDR2 YSYEKL, per germline. Trimming shortened V by 5 bases and J by 4 bases, and 14 bases separated the two germline ends. The chain's CDR3 is CASSSSGAGTEAFF. The CDR3 DNA follows: TGCGCCAGCAGCTCCTCAGGGGCCGGCACTGAAGCTTTCTTT.

The rearrangement joins TRBV6-5 to TRBJ2-2; 7 bases map to TRBD1. This CDR3 has 14 amino acids. V lost 6 bases and J lost 3; bases outside the gene matches: 4. Germline V gene data show CDR1 as MNHEY and CDR2 as SVGAGI. Written as DNA, the CDR3 is TGTGCCAGCAGGACAGGGCCTGACACCGGGGAGCTGTTTTTT. Residues: CASRTGPDTGELFF.

The CDR3, as DNA: TGTGCCAGCAGTTTAGATAGCGGGCACTACAATGAGCAGTTCTTC. Protein product: CASSLDSGHYNEQFF. V usage is TRBV27 and J usage is TRBJ2-1, with 7 nucleotides matching TRBD2. The junction had 4 bases not matched to a gene; V was cut back by 2 bases and J by 3 bases. The V gene's germline CDR1 is MNHEY and CDR2 SMNVEV (reference sequence). The CDR3 is made up of 15 amino acids.

The V gene is TRBV10-3, the J gene TRBJ1-2, with D maybe TRBD1 (6 bases). V was cut by 6 bases and J by 0 bases, with 14 bases left in between. The CDR3 runs 15 residues. Looked up from germline, CDR1 is ENHRY and CDR2 is SYGVKD. The chain's CDR3 is CAIRPWTDPNYGYTF. The DNA of the CDR3 is TGTGCCATCAGACCTTGGACAGACCCTAACTATGGCTACACCTTC.

Worth noting for this clone: At one boundary the junction diverges from the germline segment, which might be a read error. This chain joins TRBV7-9 and TRBJ1-2; a possible D gene is TRBD1 (5 bases). The CDR3 runs 15 residues. Germline V gene data show CDR1 as SEHNR and CDR2 as FQNEAQ (reference sequence). The CDR3 here is CSSSPPGASVNDYTF. Here the CDR3 DNA reads TGTTCCAGCAGCCCCCCTGGGGCTTCCGTTAATGACTACACCTTC. Full variable domain (missing parts from reference TRBV7-9 and TRBJ1-2): DTGVSQNPRHKITKRGQNVTFRCDPISEHNRLYWYRQTLGQGPEFLTYFQNEAQLEKSRLLSDRFSAERPKGSFSTLEIQRTEQGDSAMYLCSSSPPGASVNDYTFGSGTRLTVV.

V is TRBV27 and J is TRBJ1-1, with a weak D call TRBD1 (5 bases). The CDR3 spans 14 residues. Per the germline V gene, CDR1 is MNHEY and CDR2 is SMNVEV (reference sequence). Trimming shortened V by 5 bases and J by 5 bases, and 15 bases separated the two germline ends. The CDR3 is CASSPMAGRTEAFF. CDR3 DNA sequence: TGTGCCAGCAGTCCTATGGCAGGGAGGACTGAAGCTTTCTTT.

This chain joins TRBV28 and TRBJ2-5; 9 bases match TRBD2. With V trimmed by 4 bases and J by 1 base, 4 bases remained unmatched. The CDR3 runs 15 residues. Germline CDR1 is MDHEN and CDR2 is SYDVKM. The CDR3 loop reads CASSSSGRFQETQYF. The CDR3 DNA sequence: TGTGCCAGCAGTTCCAGCGGGAGGTTCCAAGAGACCCAGTACTTC.

The chain uses TRBV28 and TRBJ1-1, with D possibly matching TRBD1 (5 bases). This CDR3 spans 11 amino acids. The germline V and J ends were trimmed by 8 bases and 8 bases, with 12 bases remaining between them. The germline gives CDR1 MDHEN, CDR2 SYDVKM. CDR3 protein: CASQRGLEAFF. The CDR3, as DNA: TGTGCCAGCCAAAGGGGTCTCGAAGCTTTCTTT.

This clone was detected a few times. The chain employs TRBV19 and TRBJ2-4, with D unresolved. The CDR3 has 13 amino acids. Germline CDR1 and CDR2: LNHDA and SQIVND (reference sequence). With 2 bases removed from V and 6 bases from J, the gap between germline ends came to 8 bases. CDR3 in DNA: TGTGCCAGTAGTATAAATGTGGCAAACATTCAGTACTTC. Translation gives CASSINVANIQYF.

In its sample, this clone was seen once. The chain links TRBV18 to TRBJ1-3, with 7 bases that match TRBD1. V was pared by 3 bases and J by 4 bases, with 9 bases of the junction left unmatched. CDR3 length: 16 residues. The germline V gene has CDR1 KGHSH and CDR2 LQKENI. Here the CDR3 DNA reads TGTGCCAGCTCACCGCAGACCGGGACAGCCGGAAACACCATATATTTT. The encoded protein is CASSPQTGTAGNTIYF. Together with reference TRBV18 and TRBJ1-3, the CDR3 gives the full variable domain: NAGVMQNPRHLVRRRGQEARLRCSPMKGHSHVYWYRQLPEEGLKFMVYLQKENIIDESGMPKERFSAEFPKEGPSILRIQQVVRGDSAAYFCASSPQTGTAGNTIYFGEGSWLTVV.

The V and J genes are TRBV7-2 and TRBJ2-1; 12 bases agree with TRBD1. This CDR3 has 16 amino acids. J was trimmed by 6 bases and V by 0 bases; bases with no gene match: 3. CDR1 is SGHTA and CDR2 is FQGNSA in the germline V gene. CDR3 residues: CASSLARDRGRNEQFF. The CDR3 DNA reads as TGTGCCAGCAGCTTAGCGCGGGACAGGGGGCGCAATGAGCAGTTCTTC. The full variable domain, in which reference TRBV7-2 and TRBJ2-1 provide the parts outside the CDR3, is GAGVSQSPSNKVTEKGKDVELRCDPISGHTALYWYRQSLGQGLEFLIYFQGNSAPDKSGLPSDRFSAERTGGSVSTLTIQRTQQEDSAVYLCASSLARDRGRNEQFFGPGTRLTVL.

This rearrangement joins TRBV5-6 to TRBJ1-2; 8 bases are shared with TRBD1. The CDR3 contains 15 residues. Germline V gene lookup returns CDR1 SGHDT and CDR2 YYEEEE. After removal of 0 bases from V and 4 bases from J, the junction contained 5 bases not matched to a gene. CDR3 residues: CASSLGEGTGYGYTF. The DNA for the CDR3 is TGTGCCAGCAGCTTGGGGGAGGGGACAGGCTATGGCTACACCTTC.